These T cell receptor beta chains were read from a single sample in a study of blood T cell repertoires in COVID-19. Produced via immunoSEQ multiplex PCR; TCRdb's table is partial and in-frame only. The profile shows under 200,000 clones, around 83% of them singletons. Input material: peripheral blood. Source of these receptors: a man in his forties with acute or convalescent COVID-19. The CDR3 runs from the conserved cysteine through the conserved F or W. D genes are given only for firm matches. A clone size is listed for some rows: how often the clone was seen (once, few, many), or a class if it is expanded.

>NA|TRBJ1-1|TRBV7-8|few
CASSWDIPLRNTEAFF
TGTGCCAGCAGCTGGGACATCCCCCTAAGGAACACTGAAGCTTTCTTT
>NA|TRBJ1-3|TRBV10-1|NA
CASSERVGNTIYF
TGCGCCAGCAGTGAACGAGTTGGAAACACCATATATTTT
>NA|TRBJ1-1|TRBV6-4|NA
CAPSGQAKRNTEAFF
TGTGCCCCTAGCGGGCAGGCCAAGAGGAACACTGAAGCTTTCTTT
>NA|TRBJ1-2|TRBV14|NA
CASSQLRDPYYGYTF
TGTGCCAGCAGCCAACTGCGGGACCCCTACTATGGCTACACCTTC
>TRBD1|TRBJ1-2|TRBV6-4|once
CASLRGPPGGGYTF
TGTGCCAGCCTACGCGGGCCACCAGGGGGTGGCTACACCTTC
>NA|TRBJ1-1|TRBV12-3/TRBV12-4|NA
CASSWQWNTEAFF
TGTGCCAGCAGCTGGCAGTGGAACACTGAAGCTTTCTTT
>TRBD2|TRBJ2-5|TRBV3-1/TRBV3-2|NA
CASSQIRGPSGKTQYF
TGTGCCAGCAGCCAGATTAGAGGGCCTAGCGGAAAGACCCAGTACTTC
>NA|TRBJ1-1|TRBV27|NA
CASRRLQNTEAFF
TGTGCCAGTCGGAGGTTGCAGAACACTGAAGCTTTCTTT
>TRBD1|TRBJ1-5|TRBV4-1|NA
CASSQGSGGGKNQPQHF
TGCGCCAGCAGCCAAGGATCAGGAGGGGGCAAGAATCAGCCCCAGCATTTT
>TRBD1|TRBJ1-5|TRBV6-2/TRBV6-3|NA
CASSSGTGGNQPQHF
TGTGCCAGCAGTTCCGGGACAGGGGGAAATCAGCCCCAGCATTTT
>TRBD1|TRBJ2-2|TRBV7-9|NA
CASSAAGGERTGELFF
TGTGCCAGCAGCGCAGCAGGGGGAGAAAGAACCGGGGAGCTGTTTTTT
>NA|TRBJ1-4|TRBV10-3|once
CAISSDSFNEKLFF
TGTGCCATCAGTTCAGACTCCTTTAATGAAAAACTGTTTTTT
>TRBD1|TRBJ1-4|TRBV6-5|NA
CASSSLRGEKLFF
TGTGCCAGCAGTTCCCTCAGGGGGGAAAAACTGTTTTTT
>NA|TRBJ2-1|TRBV27|NA
CASSSLWGPNNEQFF
TGTGCCAGCAGTTCTCTTTGGGGCCCCAACAATGAGCAGTTCTTC
>TRBD1|TRBJ2-1|TRBV7-3|NA
CASSFGTGSYNEQFF
TGTGCCAGCAGCTTCGGGACAGGGTCCTACAATGAGCAGTTCTTC
>NA|TRBJ2-7|TRBV20-1|NA
CSGGLKNEQYF
TGCAGTGGGGGGCTAAAAAACGAGCAGTACTTC
>TRBD1|TRBJ1-1|TRBV27|NA
CASSTGDPNTEAFF
TGTGCCAGCAGTACAGGGGATCCAAACACTGAAGCTTTCTTT
>TRBD2|TRBJ2-1|TRBV5-4|NA
CASSPGTRGNEQFF
TGTGCCAGCAGCCCCGGGACTAGGGGCAATGAGCAGTTCTTC
>NA|TRBJ2-7|TRBV6-6|NA
CASSYGEEQYF
TGTGCCAGCAGTTACGGGGAGGAGCAGTACTTC
>TRBD2|TRBJ2-5|TRBV6-1|NA
CASRTSGGQETQYF
TGTGCCAGCAGGACTAGCGGGGGACAAGAGACCCAGTACTTC
>TRBD2|TRBJ2-3|TRBV14|NA
CASSQVTSTLTDTQYF
TGTGCCAGCAGCCAAGTGACTAGCACCCTAACAGATACGCAGTATTTT
>TRBD1|TRBJ1-5|TRBV6-4|NA
CARPTGQINQPQHF
TGTGCCAGACCAACGGGACAGATCAATCAGCCCCAGCATTTT
>NA|TRBJ1-1|TRBV2|NA
CASSEVETEAFF
TGTGCCAGCAGTGAAGTGGAGACTGAAGCTTTCTTT
>TRBD1|TRBJ2-1|TRBV5-8|NA
CASRPRDSLLYNEQFF
TGTGCCAGCAGACCACGGGACAGCTTACTCTACAATGAGCAGTTCTTC
>NA|TRBJ1-6|TRBV10-3|NA
CAISEGTFRNSPLHF
TGTGCCATCAGTGAGGGGACTTTTCGGAATTCACCCCTCCACTTT
>NA|TRBJ1-2|TRBV30|few
CAWSIGTNYGYTF
TGTGCCTGGAGTATCGGGACTAACTATGGCTACACCTTC
>TRBD1|TRBJ1-2|TRBV5-6|NA
CASSVNRGQDGYTF
TGTGCCAGCAGCGTTAACAGGGGGCAAGATGGCTACACCTTC
>TRBD1|TRBJ2-7|TRBV9|once
CASSVGGTGSYEQYF
TGTGCCAGCAGCGTAGGTGGGACAGGGTCCTACGAGCAGTACTTC
>TRBD1|TRBJ1-2|TRBV30|NA
CAWGGLGGAGYTF
TGTGCCTGGGGGGGCCTAGGGGGCGCTGGCTACACCTTC
>NA|TRBJ2-2|TRBV5-6|NA
CASSLEDRLPEYTGELFF
TGTGCCAGCAGCCTTGAGGATCGATTACCGGAATACACCGGGGAGCTGTTTTTT
>NA|TRBJ1-1|TRBV30|once
CAWNAGGAGTEAFF
TGTGCCTGGAATGCTGGGGGGGCAGGCACTGAAGCTTTCTTT
>TRBD1|TRBJ2-7|TRBV5-5|NA
CASSANFGQGPSYEQYF
TGTGCCAGCAGCGCAAACTTTGGACAGGGCCCCTCCTACGAGCAGTACTTC
>NA|TRBJ2-3|TRBV9|NA
CASSVGLQSTDTQYF
TGTGCCAGCAGCGTAGGTCTTCAGAGCACAGATACGCAGTATTTT
>TRBD1|TRBJ1-2|TRBV28|NA
CASSLSTGDTYGYTF
TGTGCCAGCAGTTTATCAACAGGGGATACCTATGGCTACACCTTC
>NA|TRBJ2-7|TRBV3-1/TRBV3-2|NA
CASSLGSQREQYF
TGTGCCAGCAGCCTCGGGTCCCAGCGCGAGCAGTACTTC
>NA|TRBJ2-7|TRBV7-9|few
CASHEGGRVHEQYF
TGTGCCAGCCACGAGGGGGGGCGGGTCCACGAGCAGTACTTC
>TRBD1|TRBJ2-3|TRBV5-1|NA
CASSVQSRGPDTQYF
TGCGCCAGCAGCGTCCAGAGCAGGGGGCCAGATACGCAGTATTTT
>TRBD1|TRBJ1-3|TRBV6-2/TRBV6-3|few
CASSRGQDQGNTIYF
TGTGCCAGCAGCAGGGGACAGGACCAAGGAAACACCATATATTTT
>TRBD2|TRBJ2-4|TRBV2|NA
CASSGGWRGGEDIQYF
TGTGCCAGCAGTGGAGGGTGGCGGGGGGGAGAGGACATTCAGTACTTC
>TRBD1|TRBJ1-2|TRBV19|NA
CASRNRGDPPRYTF
TGTGCCAGTAGGAACAGGGGGGACCCCCCCCGCTACACCTTC
>TRBD2|TRBJ2-3|TRBV11-2|NA
CASSPLGTSGGSTDTQYF
TGTGCCAGCAGCCCACTAGGGACTAGCGGGGGGTCCACAGATACGCAGTATTTT
>TRBD1|TRBJ2-2|TRBV18|NA
CASSHGRGNGGELFF
TGTGCCAGCTCACATGGCAGGGGGAACGGCGGGGAGCTGTTTTTT
>TRBD1|TRBJ1-6|TRBV11-2|once
CASSLWTGDSPLHF
TGTGCCAGCAGCCTTTGGACAGGGGATTCACCCCTCCACTTT
>NA|TRBJ1-1|TRBV3-1/TRBV3-2|NA
CASSQGQEAFF
TGTGCCAGCAGCCAAGGTCAGGAAGCTTTCTTT
>TRBD1|TRBJ2-7|TRBV10-3|NA
CAISRQGDGYEQYF
TGTGCCATCAGCCGACAGGGGGATGGATACGAGCAGTACTTC
>NA|TRBJ1-4|TRBV12-3/TRBV12-4|NA
CASSGQLNEKLFF
TGTGCCAGCAGTGGGCAACTTAATGAAAAACTGTTTTTT
>TRBD1|TRBJ2-7|TRBV27|NA
CASSPTWDREVWF
TGTGCCAGCAGTCCCACATGGGACAGGGAGGTCTGGTTC
>TRBD1|TRBJ1-2|TRBV29-1|NA
CSVETSRTGGIDGYTF
TGCAGCGTTGAGACGTCAAGGACAGGGGGGATAGATGGCTACACCTTC
>NA|TRBJ1-4|TRBV11-2|NA
CASSVGAAANEKLFF
TGTGCCAGCAGCGTGGGGGCAGCGGCTAATGAAAAACTGTTTTTT
>TRBD1|TRBJ2-7|TRBV5-6|NA
CASNDGLQQGDEQYF
TGTGCCAGCAACGACGGGCTCCAGCAGGGGGACGAGCAGTACTTC